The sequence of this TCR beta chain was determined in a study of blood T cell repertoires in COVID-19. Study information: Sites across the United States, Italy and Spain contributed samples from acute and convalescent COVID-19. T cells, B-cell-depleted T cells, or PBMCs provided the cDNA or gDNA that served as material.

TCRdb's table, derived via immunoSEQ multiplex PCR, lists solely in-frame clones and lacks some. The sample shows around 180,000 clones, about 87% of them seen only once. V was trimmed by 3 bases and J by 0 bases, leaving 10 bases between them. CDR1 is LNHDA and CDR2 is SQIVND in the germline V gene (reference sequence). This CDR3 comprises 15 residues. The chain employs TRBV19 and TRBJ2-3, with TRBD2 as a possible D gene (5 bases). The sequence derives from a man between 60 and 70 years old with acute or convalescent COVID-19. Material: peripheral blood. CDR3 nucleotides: TGTGCCAGTAGTATCCGGACTTTTAGCACAGATACGCAGTATTTT. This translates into CASSIRTFSTDTQYF. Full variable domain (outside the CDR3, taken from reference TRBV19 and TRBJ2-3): DGGITQSPKYLFRKEGQNVTLSCEQNLNHDAMYWYRQDPGQGLRLIYYSQIVNDFQKGDIAEGYSVSREKKESFPLTVTSAQKNPTAFYLCASSIRTFSTDTQYFGPGTRLTVL.